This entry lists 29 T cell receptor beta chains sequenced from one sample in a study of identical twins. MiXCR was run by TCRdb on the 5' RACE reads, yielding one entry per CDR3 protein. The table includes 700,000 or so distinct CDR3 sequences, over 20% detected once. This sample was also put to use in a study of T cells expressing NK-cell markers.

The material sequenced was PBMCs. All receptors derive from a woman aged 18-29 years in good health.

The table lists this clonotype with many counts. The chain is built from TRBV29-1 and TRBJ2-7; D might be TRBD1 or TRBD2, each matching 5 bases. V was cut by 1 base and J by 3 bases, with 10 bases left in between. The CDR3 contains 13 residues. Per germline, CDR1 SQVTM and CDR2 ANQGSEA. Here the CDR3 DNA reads TGCAGCGTTGAAGCCGGGACGCACTACGAGCAGTACTTC. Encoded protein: CSVEAGTHYEQYF.

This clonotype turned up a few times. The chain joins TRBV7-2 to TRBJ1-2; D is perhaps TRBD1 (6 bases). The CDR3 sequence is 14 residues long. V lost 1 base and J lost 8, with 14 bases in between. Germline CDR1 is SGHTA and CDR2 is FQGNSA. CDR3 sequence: CASSLEQGLKGYTF. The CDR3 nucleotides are TGTGCCAGCAGCTTAGAGCAGGGGCTGAAGGGCTACACCTTC.

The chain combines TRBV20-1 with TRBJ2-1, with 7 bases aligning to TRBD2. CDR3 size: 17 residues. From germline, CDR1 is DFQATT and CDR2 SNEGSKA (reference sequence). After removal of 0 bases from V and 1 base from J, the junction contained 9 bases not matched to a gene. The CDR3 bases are TGCAGTGCTAGAGATACTACAGGCGGGGGTTCCTACAATGAGCAGTTCTTC. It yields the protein CSARDTTGGGSYNEQFF.

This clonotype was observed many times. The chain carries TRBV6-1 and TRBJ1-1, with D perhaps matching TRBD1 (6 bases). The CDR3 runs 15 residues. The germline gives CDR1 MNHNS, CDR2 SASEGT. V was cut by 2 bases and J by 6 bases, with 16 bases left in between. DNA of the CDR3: TGTGCCAGCAGTGAAAGTGGAGGGTCAGGGGCTGAAGCTTTCTTT. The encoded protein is CASSESGGSGAEAFF.

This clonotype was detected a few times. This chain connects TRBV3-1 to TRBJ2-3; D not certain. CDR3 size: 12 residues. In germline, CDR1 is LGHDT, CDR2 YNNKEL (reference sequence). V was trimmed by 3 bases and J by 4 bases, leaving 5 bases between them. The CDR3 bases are TGTGCCAGCAGCCAGGCCTCAGATACGCAGTATTTT. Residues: CASSQASDTQYF.

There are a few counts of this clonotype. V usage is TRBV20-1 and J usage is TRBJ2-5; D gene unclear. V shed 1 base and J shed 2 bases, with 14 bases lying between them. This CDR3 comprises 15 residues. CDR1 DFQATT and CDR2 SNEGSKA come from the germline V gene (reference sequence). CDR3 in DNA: TGCAGTGCTAGAGGTCTCCGGACGCAACAAGAGACCCAGTACTTC. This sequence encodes CSARGLRTQQETQYF.

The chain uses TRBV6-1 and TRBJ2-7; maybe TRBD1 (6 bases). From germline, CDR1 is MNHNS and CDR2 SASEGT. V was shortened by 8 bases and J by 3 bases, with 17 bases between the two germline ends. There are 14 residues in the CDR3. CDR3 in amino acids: CASARGAGDYEQYF. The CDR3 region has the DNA TGTGCCAGCGCCCGAGGCGCAGGGGACTACGAGCAGTACTTC.

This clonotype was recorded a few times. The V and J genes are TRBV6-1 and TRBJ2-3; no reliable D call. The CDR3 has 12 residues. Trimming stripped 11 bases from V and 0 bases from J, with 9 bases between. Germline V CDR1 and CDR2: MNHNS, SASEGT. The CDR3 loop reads CALVGSTDTQYF. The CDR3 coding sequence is TGTGCCCTGGTGGGAAGCACAGATACGCAGTATTTT.

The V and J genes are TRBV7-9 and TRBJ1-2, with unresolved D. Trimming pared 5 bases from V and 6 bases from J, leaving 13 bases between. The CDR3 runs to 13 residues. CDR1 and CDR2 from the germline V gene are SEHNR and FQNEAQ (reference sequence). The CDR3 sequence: CASSRDLLDGYTF. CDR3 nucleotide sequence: TGTGCCAGCAGCAGGGATCTTTTGGATGGCTACACCTTC.

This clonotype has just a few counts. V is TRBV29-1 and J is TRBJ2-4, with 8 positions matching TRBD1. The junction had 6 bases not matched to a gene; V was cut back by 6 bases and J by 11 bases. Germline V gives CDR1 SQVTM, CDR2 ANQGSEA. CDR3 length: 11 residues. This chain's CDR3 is CSVGTGWLQYF. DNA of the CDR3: TGCAGCGTAGGGACAGGCTGGCTTCAGTACTTC.

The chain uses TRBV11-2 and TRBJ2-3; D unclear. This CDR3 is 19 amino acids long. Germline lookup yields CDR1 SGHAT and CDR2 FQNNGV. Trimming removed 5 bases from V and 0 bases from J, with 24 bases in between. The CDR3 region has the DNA TGTGCCAGCAGCAGGCCGGTTAGATCCTATATCGAAAGCACAGATACGCAGTATTTT. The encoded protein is CASSRPVRSYIESTDTQYF.

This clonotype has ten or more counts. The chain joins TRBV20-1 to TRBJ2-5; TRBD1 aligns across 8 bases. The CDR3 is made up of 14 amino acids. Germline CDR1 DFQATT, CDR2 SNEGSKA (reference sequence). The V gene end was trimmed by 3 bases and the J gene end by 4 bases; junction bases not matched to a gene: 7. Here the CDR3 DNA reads TGCAGTGCTAGTGCCAGGGGGCATTCAGAGACCCAGTACTTC. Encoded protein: CSASARGHSETQYF.

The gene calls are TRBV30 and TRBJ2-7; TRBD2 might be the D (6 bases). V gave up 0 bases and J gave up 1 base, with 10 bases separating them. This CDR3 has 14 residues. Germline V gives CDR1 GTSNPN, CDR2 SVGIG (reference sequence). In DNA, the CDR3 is TGTGCCTGGAGTGTATTCGCGGGATCCTACGAGCAGTACTTC. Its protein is CAWSVFAGSYEQYF.

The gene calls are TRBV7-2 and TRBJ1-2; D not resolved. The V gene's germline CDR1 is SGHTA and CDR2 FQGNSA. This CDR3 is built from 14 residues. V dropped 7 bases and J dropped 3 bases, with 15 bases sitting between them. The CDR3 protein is CASITTGGYYGYTF. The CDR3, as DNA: TGTGCCAGCATCACGACGGGAGGGTACTATGGCTACACCTTC. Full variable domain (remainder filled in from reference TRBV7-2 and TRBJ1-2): GAGVSQSPSNKVTEKGKDVELRCDPISGHTALYWYRQSLGQGLEFLIYFQGNSAPDKSGLPSDRFSAERTGGSVSTLTIQRTQQEDSAVYLCASITTGGYYGYTFGSGTRLTVV.

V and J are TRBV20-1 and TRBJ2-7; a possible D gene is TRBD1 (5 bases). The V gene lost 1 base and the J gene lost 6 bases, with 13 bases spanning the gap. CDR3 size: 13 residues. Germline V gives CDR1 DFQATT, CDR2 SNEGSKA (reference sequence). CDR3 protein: CSARVVGAGEQYF. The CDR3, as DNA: TGCAGTGCTAGAGTAGTAGGGGCCGGCGAGCAGTACTTC.

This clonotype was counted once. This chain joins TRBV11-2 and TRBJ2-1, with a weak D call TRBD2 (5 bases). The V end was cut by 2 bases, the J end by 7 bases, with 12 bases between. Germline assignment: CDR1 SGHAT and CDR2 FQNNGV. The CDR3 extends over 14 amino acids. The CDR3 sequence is CASSLPGPGNEQFF. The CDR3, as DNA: TGTGCCAGCAGCTTACCAGGTCCGGGGAATGAGCAGTTCTTC.

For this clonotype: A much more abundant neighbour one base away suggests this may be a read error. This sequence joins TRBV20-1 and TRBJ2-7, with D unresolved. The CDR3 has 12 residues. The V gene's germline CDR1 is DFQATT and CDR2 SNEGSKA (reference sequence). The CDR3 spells CNASFGKFEQYF. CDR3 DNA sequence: TGCAATGCTAGTTTTGGAAAATTCGAGCAGTACTTC.

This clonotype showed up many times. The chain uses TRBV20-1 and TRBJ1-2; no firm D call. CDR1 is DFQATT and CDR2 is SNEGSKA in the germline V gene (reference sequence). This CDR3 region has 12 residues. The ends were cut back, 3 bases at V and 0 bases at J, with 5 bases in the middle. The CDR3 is CSASTANYGYTF. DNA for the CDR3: TGCAGTGCTAGCACGGCTAACTATGGCTACACCTTC.

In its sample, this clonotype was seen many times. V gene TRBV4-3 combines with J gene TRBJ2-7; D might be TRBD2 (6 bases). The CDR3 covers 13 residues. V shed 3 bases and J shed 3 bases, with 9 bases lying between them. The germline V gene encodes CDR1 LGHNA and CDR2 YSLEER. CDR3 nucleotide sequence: TGCGCCAGCAGCCAGGGACTCAACTACGAGCAGTACTTC. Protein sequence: CASSQGLNYEQYF.

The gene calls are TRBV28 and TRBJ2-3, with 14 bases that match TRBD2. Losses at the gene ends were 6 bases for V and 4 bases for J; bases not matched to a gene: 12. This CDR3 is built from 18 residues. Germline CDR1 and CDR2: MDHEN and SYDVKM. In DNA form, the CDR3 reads TGTGCCAGCAGCCCACCTGGACTAGCGGGGGGAGTAGCAGATACGCAGTATTTT. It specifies CASSPPGLAGGVADTQYF.

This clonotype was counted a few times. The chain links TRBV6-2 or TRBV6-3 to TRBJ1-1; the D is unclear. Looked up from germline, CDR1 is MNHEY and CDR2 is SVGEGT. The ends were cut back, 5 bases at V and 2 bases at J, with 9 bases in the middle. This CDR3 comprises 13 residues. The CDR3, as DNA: TGTGCCAGCAGTACAGCCCTCAACACTGAAGCTTTCTTT. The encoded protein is CASSTALNTEAFF.

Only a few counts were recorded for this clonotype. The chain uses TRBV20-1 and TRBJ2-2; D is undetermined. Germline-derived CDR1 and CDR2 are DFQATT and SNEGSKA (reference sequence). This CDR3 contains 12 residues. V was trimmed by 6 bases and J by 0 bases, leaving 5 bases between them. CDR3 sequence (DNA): TGCAGTGCCGTAGCGAACACCGGGGAGCTGTTTTTT. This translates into CSAVANTGELFF.

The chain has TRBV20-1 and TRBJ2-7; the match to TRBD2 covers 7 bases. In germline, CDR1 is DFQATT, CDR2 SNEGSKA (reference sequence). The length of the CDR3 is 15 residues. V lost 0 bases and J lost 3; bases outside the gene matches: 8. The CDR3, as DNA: TGCAGTGCTAGAGATCAGGCGGGGGTAAGCTACGAGCAGTACTTC. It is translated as CSARDQAGVSYEQYF.

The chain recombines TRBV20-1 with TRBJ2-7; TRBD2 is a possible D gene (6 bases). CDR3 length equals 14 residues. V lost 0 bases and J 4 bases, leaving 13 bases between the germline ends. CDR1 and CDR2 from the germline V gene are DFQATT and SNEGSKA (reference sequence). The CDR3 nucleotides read TGCAGTGCTAGAGACCGACTAGGGAGGTACGAGCAGTACTTC. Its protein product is CSARDRLGRYEQYF.

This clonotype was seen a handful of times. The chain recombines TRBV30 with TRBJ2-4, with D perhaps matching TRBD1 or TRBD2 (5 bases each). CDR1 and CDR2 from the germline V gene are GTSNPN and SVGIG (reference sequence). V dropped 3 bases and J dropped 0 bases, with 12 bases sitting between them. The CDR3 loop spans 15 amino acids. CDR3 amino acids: CAWSKPGTAKNIQYF. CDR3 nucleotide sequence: TGTGCCTGGAGCAAACCAGGGACAGCCAAAAACATTCAGTACTTC.

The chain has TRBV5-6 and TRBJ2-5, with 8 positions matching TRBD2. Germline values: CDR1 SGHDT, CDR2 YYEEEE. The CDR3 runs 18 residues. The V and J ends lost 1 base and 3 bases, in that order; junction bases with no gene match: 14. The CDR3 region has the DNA TGTGCCAGCAGCTTGTGGAATGAGTGGCGGGAGGTTGAAGAGACCCAGTACTTC. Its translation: CASSLWNEWREVEETQYF.

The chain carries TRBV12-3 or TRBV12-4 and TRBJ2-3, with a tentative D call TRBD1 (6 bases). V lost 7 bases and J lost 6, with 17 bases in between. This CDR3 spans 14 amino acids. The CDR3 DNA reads TGTGCCAGCAACAGGGACCCCCGACCCGATACGCAGTATTTT. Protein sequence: CASNRDPRPDTQYF.

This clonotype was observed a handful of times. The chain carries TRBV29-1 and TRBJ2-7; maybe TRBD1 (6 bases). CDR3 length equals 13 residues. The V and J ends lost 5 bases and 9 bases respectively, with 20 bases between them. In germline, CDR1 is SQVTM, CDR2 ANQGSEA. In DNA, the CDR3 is TGCAGCGTTCAATTCAGGGGACCCGAGGGGCAGTACTTC. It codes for CSVQFRGPEGQYF.

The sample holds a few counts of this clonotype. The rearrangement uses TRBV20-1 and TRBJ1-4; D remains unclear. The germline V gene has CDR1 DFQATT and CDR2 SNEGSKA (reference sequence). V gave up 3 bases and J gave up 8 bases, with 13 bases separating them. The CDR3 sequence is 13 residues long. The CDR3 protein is CSARSDIKEKLFF. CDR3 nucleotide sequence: TGCAGTGCTAGGTCTGACATCAAAGAAAAACTGTTTTTT.